These 21 T cell receptor beta chains originate from one sample sequenced in a study of human T cells and chemical hapten exposure. Each CDR3 protein gets one entry after TCRdb re-called the RACE reads with MiXCR. Of roughly 80,000 distinct CDR3 sequences in the sample, 9.5% to 12% were seen once. Specified time point: patch test 1, 2 weeks after DPC sensitization. Treatment in this sample: therapeutic diphenylcyclopropenone sensitization with weekly scalp DPC. The starting material was whole blood, obtained in connection with sensitization to the hapten diphenylcyclopropenone (DPC). These receptors all stem from a woman aged 45 to 65 with alopecia areata. Some clones in this sample may be carry-over from other donors' samples.

The chain has TRBV7-2 and TRBJ2-5, with D maybe TRBD2 (6 bases). Germline V CDR1 and CDR2: SGHTA, FQGNSA. Trimming shortened V by 2 bases and J by 1 base, and 14 bases separated the two germline ends. The CDR3 is 16 amino acids. Here the CDR3 reads CASSLKWLAVQETQYF. In DNA form, the CDR3 reads TGTGCCAGCAGCTTAAAGTGGTTAGCGGTCCAAGAGACCCAGTACTTC.

This clonotype has a count of ten or more. This chain connects TRBV7-3 to TRBJ2-1; 13 bases map to TRBD2. V lost 1 base to trimming and J lost 7 bases; unmatched junction nucleotides: 4. In germline, CDR1 is SGHTA, CDR2 FQGTGA. The CDR3 has 16 residues. CDR3: CASSLRTSGSRNEQFF. The CDR3 DNA sequence: TGTGCCAGCAGCTTAAGGACTAGCGGGAGTCGGAATGAGCAGTTCTTC.

A few counts support this clonotype. This chain uses TRBV12-3 or TRBV12-4 with TRBJ1-2; the D is unclear. V was shortened by 3 bases and J by 1 base, with 9 bases between the two germline ends. This CDR3 has 14 residues. The CDR3 DNA reads as TGTGCCAGCAGTTTGGGGATAGGTAACTATGGCTACACCTTC. This sequence encodes CASSLGIGNYGYTF.

The rearrangement links TRBV10-1 to TRBJ2-7, with unresolved D. The germline V gene encodes CDR1 WNHNN and CDR2 SYGVQD (reference sequence). CDR3 length: 12 amino acids. V was shortened by 3 bases and J by 6 bases, with 9 bases between the two germline ends. The chain's CDR3 is CASSDLGGEQYF. CDR3 nucleotides: TGCGCCAGCAGTGATTTGGGTGGCGAGCAGTACTTC.

The CDR3 nucleotides are TGTGCCAGCACCATGGGGTACCGGGGCAGGGCTATCACAGATACGCAGTATTTT. It is translated as CASTMGYRGRAITDTQYF. The V and J genes are TRBV28 and TRBJ2-3; either TRBD1 or TRBD2 may fit D (5 bases each). Germline lookup yields CDR1 MDHEN and CDR2 SYDVKM. The CDR3 contains 18 residues. Trimming left V 7 bases short and J 2 bases short, with 25 bases between.

This chain links TRBV27 with TRBJ2-1, with TRBD2 matching over 9 bases. This CDR3 is 15 amino acids long. CDR1 and CDR2 from the germline V gene are MNHEY and SMNVEV (reference sequence). Trimming took 4 bases from V and 5 from J; bases not matched to a gene: 6. The CDR3 DNA reads as TGTGCCAGCAGTTCCCTGGCGGGGGGGCACAATGAGCAGTTCTTC. This sequence encodes CASSSLAGGHNEQFF.

This clonotype was detected ten times or more. V is TRBV28 and J is TRBJ1-1; 7 nucleotides align to TRBD1. Germline CDR1 is MDHEN and CDR2 is SYDVKM. The V segment lost 6 bases and the J segment 0 bases; nucleotides outside the gene matches: 10. CDR3 length equals 16 residues. The CDR3 here is CASREERGLMNTEAFF. CDR3 sequence (DNA): TGTGCCAGCAGAGAGGAGAGGGGGCTTATGAACACTGAAGCTTTCTTT.

Ten or more counts support this clonotype. The chain combines TRBV6-5 with TRBJ1-6; D perhaps matches TRBD1 (5 bases). Germline loops: CDR1 MNHEY, CDR2 SVGAGI. V dropped 6 bases and J dropped 6 bases, with 15 bases sitting between them. The CDR3 contains 15 residues. CDR3 amino acids: CASREPGRTNSPLHF. CDR3 bases: TGTGCCAGCAGGGAACCGGGACGGACTAATTCACCCCTCCACTTT.

Many counts were recorded for this clonotype. As DNA, the CDR3 is TGCAGCGTTGAATCCCCGGCTAGCGGAAACTACGAGCAGTACTTC. It translates to CSVESPASGNYEQYF. This chain links TRBV29-1 with TRBJ2-7; 7 bases map to TRBD2. This CDR3 is 15 amino acids long. Germline CDR1 SQVTM, CDR2 ANQGSEA. Trimming took 2 bases from V and 3 from J; bases not matched to a gene: 10.

The chain carries TRBV11-1 and TRBJ2-5; no firm D call. V lost 8 bases and J lost 2, with 12 bases in between. This CDR3 contains 13 residues. Germline loops: CDR1 SGHAT, CDR2 FQDESV (reference sequence). CDR3 region: CASLPGPQETQYF. The CDR3 nucleotides read TGTGCCAGCCTCCCCGGGCCACAAGAGACCCAGTACTTC.

Turning to this clonotype: A read error is possible here, since a much larger clone lies one base away. The chain employs TRBV10-1 and TRBJ1-1; no firm D call. The germline V and J ends were trimmed by 6 bases and 4 bases, with 12 bases remaining between them. This CDR3 contains 13 residues. Germline values: CDR1 WNHNN, CDR2 SYGVQD (reference sequence). CDR3 bases: TGCGCCAGCAGGGCGGACCGGATCACTGAAGCTTTCTTT. Amino acids: CASRADRITEAFF.

The chain employs TRBV12-3 or TRBV12-4 and TRBJ2-3; 9 bases map to TRBD1. J gave up 1 base and V 6 bases, and 8 bases lay outside the gene matches. This CDR3 comprises 16 residues. The CDR3 DNA sequence: TGTGCCAGCAGCCCGGGACAGGGTACGGGCACAGATACGCAGTATTTT. Encoded protein: CASSPGQGTGTDTQYF.

This sequence joins TRBV15 and TRBJ2-1; D is ambiguous. V lost 4 bases, J lost 2 bases, and 3 bases lay in between. Germline CDR1 LNHNV, CDR2 YYDKDF (reference sequence). The CDR3 runs to 12 residues. This CDR3 is CATSKPYNEQFF. As DNA, the CDR3 is TGTGCCACCAGCAAGCCCTACAATGAGCAGTTCTTC.

The DNA for the CDR3 is TGTGCCAGCAGCTTAATTACAGGGACGACCTACGAGCAGTACTTC. This sequence encodes CASSLITGTTYEQYF. The chain employs TRBV7-6 and TRBJ2-7; weak D call: TRBD1 (6 bases). CDR1 and CDR2 from the germline V gene are SGHVS and FNYEAQ. The germline V and J ends were trimmed by 2 bases and 2 bases, with 13 bases remaining between them. The CDR3 extends over 15 amino acids.

This clonotype occurred many times. The rearrangement uses TRBV7-6 and TRBJ2-3; TRBD1 might be the D (6 bases). Trimming removed 2 bases at V and 1 base at J, with 10 bases between. The CDR3 runs to 15 residues. Germline CDR1 is SGHVS and CDR2 is FNYEAQ. CDR3 bases: TGTGCCAGCAGCTTACCTCACAGGGGCACAGATACGCAGTATTTT. The encoded protein is CASSLPHRGTDTQYF.

The CDR3 spells CATSDHSRTSGRGPYNEQFF. As DNA, the CDR3 is TGTGCCACCAGTGACCACTCCCGGACTAGCGGGAGGGGCCCCTACAATGAGCAGTTCTTC. This rearrangement joins TRBV24-1 to TRBJ2-1, with 15 bases lining up with TRBD2. The CDR3 runs to 20 residues. V shed 4 bases and J 2 bases; nucleotides not matched to a gene: 11. Germline CDR1 reads KGHDR; CDR2 reads SFDVKD.

This clonotype has a count of ten or more. The chain recombines TRBV7-2 with TRBJ1-5; 7 bases align to TRBD1. Germline V CDR1 and CDR2: SGHTA, FQGNSA. V lost 5 bases and J lost 0; bases outside the gene matches: 7. The CDR3 is made up of 16 amino acids. The CDR3 protein is CASSTRTGYSNQPQHF. In DNA form, the CDR3 reads TGTGCCAGCAGCACCCGGACAGGATATAGCAATCAGCCCCAGCATTTT.

This clonotype was detected ten times or more. The rearrangement joins TRBV24-1 to TRBJ2-3; D not resolved. V was pared by 0 bases and J by 5 bases, with 11 bases between. The CDR3 sequence is 15 residues long. Germline CDR1 KGHDR, CDR2 SFDVKD. CDR3 residues: CATSDLLGSQDTQYF. As DNA, the CDR3 is TGTGCCACCAGTGATTTGCTCGGAAGTCAAGATACGCAGTATTTT.

The chain joins TRBV2 to TRBJ2-2; D might be TRBD1 (6 bases). The germline gives CDR1 SNHLY, CDR2 FYNNEI. This CDR3 comprises 17 residues. With 4 bases removed from V and 0 bases from J, the gap between germline ends came to 15 bases. In DNA, the CDR3 is TGTGCCAGCAGTGGGGACAAGACCCTTCCGAACACCGGGGAGCTGTTTTTT. It yields the protein CASSGDKTLPNTGELFF.

This clonotype came up many times. This chain uses TRBV27 with TRBJ2-1; 12 nucleotides match TRBD2. Looked up from germline, CDR1 is MNHEY and CDR2 is SMNVEV (reference sequence). The CDR3 extends over 15 amino acids. With V trimmed by 3 bases and J by 4 bases, 1 base remained unmatched. CDR3 bases: TGTGCCAGCAGTTTCCTAGCGGGAGGGTACAATGAGCAGTTCTTC. This gives the protein CASSFLAGGYNEQFF.

This clonotype was recorded many times. V gene TRBV10-3 combines with J gene TRBJ2-7, with TRBD1 as a possible D gene (5 bases). This CDR3 contains 15 residues. CDR1 and CDR2 from the germline V gene are ENHRY and SYGVKD. V lost 3 bases, J lost 3 bases, and 15 bases lay in between. DNA of the CDR3: TGTGCCATCAGTGAAGTTGAGACAGCTTTCTACGAGCAGTACTTC. This encodes CAISEVETAFYEQYF.